This T cell receptor (beta chain) was sequenced for a study of CXCR3-negative and CXCR3-positive naive CD8 T cells. This CDR3 has 14 amino acids. Germline CDR1 and CDR2: SQVTM and ANQGSEA. All TRB cDNA libraries came from 5' RACE performed with UMI labels. TCRdb reanalyzed the 5' RACE reads, giving one entry per CDR3 protein sequence and no DNA. The table lists 43,000 or so distinct CDR3 sequences. Specimen: naive CXCR3- CD8+ T cells from blood. Subset defined: CD45RO-CCR7+CD27+CD95- naive CD8+ T cells lacking CXCR3 (TNR3-). The source is a human donor in good health. Some clones in this sample may be carry-over from other donors' samples. This sequence joins TRBV29-1 and TRBJ2-1; the D call of TRBD1 rests on TCRdb alone, since no DNA is present to check it. CDR3 loop: CSVQEDSGVHEQFF.